This TCR beta chain derives from a study of blood T cells in healthy people across ages. Primers used in a second PCR of roughly 6 to 11 cycles were a sample-barcoded 5' primer and a J-beta primer mix. MiXCR, applied by TCRdb to the 5' RACE reads, yields one record per CDR3 protein. In the table there are fewer than 2,000,000 distinct CDR3 sequences, approximately 39% of which are singletons. On this clonotype: Its antigen is not identified.

General study points: Comparison with aged donors showed that long-lived donors had more naive CD4+ cells and higher diversity.

The CDR3 has 13 residues. V was clipped by 5 bases and J by 7 bases, with 12 bases between them. Germline CDR1 LNHNV, CDR2 YYDKDF (reference sequence). Material: blood. The rearrangement links TRBV15 to TRBJ1-5, with D perhaps matching TRBD1 (5 bases). The clonotype originates from a human donor in good health. The CDR3 sequence: CATSFGASQPQHF. The CDR3 nucleotides read TGTGCCACCAGCTTCGGGGCGAGCCAGCCCCAGCATTTT.